This TCR beta chain was profiled in a study of beta chain features in type 1 diabetes. Concerning this clone itself: Its antigen is undetermined.

Study results and limitations: Shortening of TCRB CDR3s, moderate but significant, appeared in all four CD4+ subsets of Type 1 diabetes patients.

Trimming removed 5 bases at V and 4 bases at J, with 16 bases between. Germline assignment: CDR1 SGHAT and CDR2 FQNNGV. The CDR3 extends over 15 amino acids. The entirety of the isolated RNA underwent reverse transcription, so expressed TCRB transcripts were sequenced. Using immunoSEQ multiplex PCR, the repertoire was profiled, and TCRdb retains in-frame clones only, with some absent. The top ten clones hold 0.7% of a sample with about 160,000 clones, around 9% of them seen once. V usage is TRBV11-2 and J usage is TRBJ2-3, with D hard to call. The TCR comes from a woman younger than 45 with type 1 diabetes. The source material was central memory CD4+ T cells from blood. In DNA form, the CDR3 reads TGTGCCAGCAGCCACTACCGCGGTACGGCAGATACGCAGTATTTT. Its protein is CASSHYRGTADTQYF. The full variable domain, its missing parts supplied by reference TRBV11-2 and TRBJ2-3, is EAGVAQSPRYKIIEKRQSVAFWCNPISGHATLYWYQQILGQGPKLLIQFQNNGVVDDSQLPKDRFSAERLKGVDSTLKIQPAKLEDSAVYLCASSHYRGTADTQYFGPGTRLTVL.